What follows are 31 T cell receptor beta chains derived from one specimen sequenced in a study of T-cell memory formation after mild COVID-19. TCRdb independently ran MiXCR on the 5' RACE reads; one entry per CDR3 protein. The sample has a few hundred thousand distinct CDR3 sequences; roughly 21% are singletons. Sequencing was done on a sample of PBMCs or a T cell subset sorted from them (not recorded which). These receptors were obtained from an adult woman who had mild COVID-19 (a few samples of this study predate the infection). Cell type and time point are not known.

This clonotype has a handful of counts. V and J are TRBV3-1 and TRBJ2-3; D is perhaps TRBD2 (5 bases). This CDR3 has 12 amino acids. Germline loops: CDR1 LGHDT, CDR2 YNNKEL (reference sequence). V was clipped by 4 bases and J by 14 bases, with 16 bases between them. CDR3 loop: CASSPEVRQVYF. The DNA for the CDR3 is TGTGCCAGCAGCCCGGAGGTACGGCAGGTGTATTTT.

The chain joins TRBV3-1 to TRBJ2-5, with 15 bases fitting TRBD2. V was clipped by 6 bases and J by 4 bases; unmatched bases: 6. The CDR3 runs 16 residues. Germline V lookup: CDR1 LGHDT, CDR2 YNNKEL (reference sequence). The CDR3 is CASRRTSGGARETQYF. In nucleotides, the CDR3 is TGTGCCAGCAGACGGACTAGCGGGGGGGCCCGAGAGACCCAGTACTTC.

The chain carries TRBV6-2 or TRBV6-3 and TRBJ1-5; D unclear. Germline-derived CDR1 and CDR2 are MNHEY and SVGEGT. The germline V and J ends were trimmed by 2 bases and 1 base, with 12 bases remaining between them. CDR3 size: 16 residues. The CDR3 protein is CASSYTAPRSNQPQHF. The DNA for the CDR3 is TGTGCCAGCAGTTACACGGCACCCAGGAGCAATCAGCCCCAGCATTTT.

The rearrangement links TRBV10-1 to TRBJ2-5, with D possibly matching TRBD2 (6 bases). The CDR3 extends over 19 amino acids. V shed 3 bases and J shed 0 bases, with 23 bases lying between them. The germline CDR1 and CDR2 sequences are WNHNN and SYGVQD (reference sequence). The CDR3 sequence: CASSEKNRRERTYQETQYF. The DNA for the CDR3 is TGCGCCAGCAGTGAAAAAAACAGGAGGGAGAGGACGTACCAAGAGACCCAGTACTTC.

The chain couples TRBV5-1 to TRBJ1-2; possibly TRBD1 for D (5 bases). The CDR3 is made up of 16 amino acids. CDR1 and CDR2 from the germline V gene are SGHRS and YFSETQ. V was cut by 2 bases and J by 2 bases, with 16 bases left in between. CDR3 sequence: CASSLGIDRVNYGYTF. As DNA, the CDR3 is TGCGCCAGCAGCTTAGGTATCGACAGAGTGAACTATGGCTACACCTTC.

This clonotype was counted a few times. The V gene is TRBV5-1, the J gene TRBJ2-3; 9 positions match TRBD2. CDR1 and CDR2 from the germline V gene are SGHRS and YFSETQ. The CDR3 runs 18 residues. With V trimmed by 0 bases and J by 0 bases, 8 bases remained unmatched. CDR3 in DNA: TGCGCCAGCAGCTTGGGGACTAGCGTGGATGGTAGCACAGATACGCAGTATTTT. Translation gives CASSLGTSVDGSTDTQYF.

The chain couples TRBV18 to TRBJ2-5; no reliable D call. The germline V gene encodes CDR1 KGHSH and CDR2 LQKENI. Trimming took 3 bases from V and 6 from J, leaving 17 bases between them. CDR3 size: 15 residues. The DNA for the CDR3 is TGTGCCAGCTCACCTGCTAACCGAGGTGATCAGACCCAGTACTTC. This translates into CASSPANRGDQTQYF.

This clonotype was seen a handful of times. This sequence joins TRBV27 and TRBJ1-5; D is unclear. The CDR3 spans 15 residues. Germline CDR1 is MNHEY and CDR2 is SMNVEV (reference sequence). Between the trimmed V and J ends, which lost 6 bases and 5 bases, there was a span of 17 bases. The CDR3 DNA is TGTGCCAGCAGACCGACACGGACCCCTGATCAGCCCCAGCATTTT. Translation: CASRPTRTPDQPQHF.

The J gene is TRBJ2-1, the V gene TRBV11-2; tentative D call: TRBD1 (5 bases). Trimming left V 3 bases short and J 6 bases short, with 21 bases between. Germline V gives CDR1 SGHAT, CDR2 FQNNGV. This CDR3 has 17 amino acids. The CDR3 coding sequence is TGTGCCAGCAGCTTGGATCGTTGGTCAGGGCGTGGCAATGAGCAGTTCTTC. Translated, it gives CASSLDRWSGRGNEQFF.

This clonotype has at least ten counts. The chain couples TRBV29-1 to TRBJ2-7, with D possibly TRBD2 on 5 matching bases. The CDR3 is 12 amino acids. CDR1 is SQVTM and CDR2 is ANQGSEA in the germline V gene. The V gene lost 6 bases and the J gene lost 3 bases, with 12 bases spanning the gap. The CDR3 DNA reads as TGCAGCGTGCGGGCACCTCTCTACGAGCAGTACTTC. This translates into CSVRAPLYEQYF.

The chain uses TRBV4-1 and TRBJ2-7; 10 bases are shared with TRBD2. The CDR3 extends over 15 amino acids. V lost 2 bases to trimming and J lost 3 bases; unmatched junction nucleotides: 4. Germline CDR1 reads MGHRA; CDR2 reads YSYEKL. The CDR3: CASSQTSGVFYEQYF. CDR3 DNA: TGCGCCAGCAGCCAAACTAGCGGGGTTTTCTACGAGCAGTACTTC.

This sequence joins TRBV6-2 or TRBV6-3 and TRBJ2-7; D may be TRBD1 or TRBD2 (6 bases each). Looked up from germline, CDR1 is MNHEY and CDR2 is SVGEGT. The CDR3 runs 13 residues. Trimming pared 6 bases from V and 6 bases from J, leaving 15 bases between. CDR3 coding DNA: TGTGCCAGCAGAGGGACGGGGGCTGGCGAGCAGTACTTC. Its protein product is CASRGTGAGEQYF.

Only a few counts were recorded for this clonotype. The chain carries TRBV18 and TRBJ1-3; D ambiguous. This CDR3 region has 12 residues. V dropped 4 bases and J dropped 3 bases, with 4 bases sitting between them. CDR1 and CDR2 (germline): KGHSH, LQKENI. In DNA form, the CDR3 reads TGTGCCAGCTCACGGGATGGAAACACCATATATTTT. Amino acids: CASSRDGNTIYF.

The chain combines TRBV6-5 with TRBJ2-2, with D perhaps given as TRBD1 or TRBD2 (6 bases each). This CDR3 region has 16 residues. V lost 6 bases to trimming and J lost 3 bases, with 17 bases between them. Germline V gives CDR1 MNHEY, CDR2 SVGAGI. The CDR3, as DNA: TGTGCCAGCAGCTATAGCTGGGGGGCCGACACCGGGGAGCTGTTTTTT. Its translation: CASSYSWGADTGELFF.

As for this clonotype: A junction end diverges from the germline sequence, so it may reflect a read error. The chain carries TRBV20-1 and TRBJ1-4; TRBD1 is a possible D gene (6 bases). Germline CDR1 DFQATT, CDR2 SNEGSKA (reference sequence). The CDR3 is 13 amino acids. CDR3: CSANRATNEKLIF. DNA for the CDR3: TGCAGTGCTAACAGGGCAACTAATGAAAAACTGATTTTT.

This clonotype came up a few times. This chain joins TRBV7-9 and TRBJ2-5, with D tentatively TRBD1 or TRBD2 (5 bases each). V was cut by 2 bases and J by 1 base, with 11 bases left in between. Germline loops: CDR1 SEHNR, CDR2 FQNEAQ (reference sequence). This CDR3 has 15 residues. The CDR3 nucleotides read TGTGCCAGCAGCTTATCGGGGCAGGTCCAAGAGACCCAGTACTTC. It is translated as CASSLSGQVQETQYF.

This clonotype occurred a few times. The chain recombines TRBV23-1 with TRBJ2-6, with D tentatively TRBD1 (6 bases). TRBV23-1 is identified as an open reading frame with a role that is uncertain. The CDR3 runs to 17 residues. The V end was cut by 11 bases, the J end by 4 bases, with 24 bases between. The CDR3 protein is CAVTGITALRGANVLTF. DNA for the CDR3: TGCGCCGTAACAGGGATTACGGCCCTGAGGGGGGCCAACGTCCTGACTTTC.

This chain joins TRBV6-5 and TRBJ1-4, with D unclear. The V end lost 2 bases, the J end lost 8 bases, and 12 bases lay between the germline ends. In germline, CDR1 is MNHEY, CDR2 SVGAGI. CDR3 length equals 14 residues. The CDR3 protein is CASSYSTIGEKLFF. The CDR3 region has the DNA TGTGCCAGCAGTTACAGCACCATAGGGGAAAAACTGTTTTTT.

This clonotype has more than one count but fewer than ten. This rearrangement joins TRBV12-3 or TRBV12-4 to TRBJ1-5; D is ambiguous. The CDR3 has 16 amino acids. Trimming stripped 5 bases from V and 2 bases from J, with 16 bases between. The CDR3 bases are TGTGCCAGCAGTCCCGACCGTTTACGAGGCAATCAGCCCCAGCATTTT. Protein product: CASSPDRLRGNQPQHF.

This clonotype appeared many times. The V call is TRBV3-1, the J call TRBJ2-5; TRBD2 is a possible D gene (6 bases). Trimming removed 3 bases from V and 5 bases from J, with 16 bases in between. The germline V gene encodes CDR1 LGHDT and CDR2 YNNKEL (reference sequence). The CDR3 consists of 15 residues. Written as DNA, the CDR3 is TGTGCCAGCAGCCAGGAGGGGACGAAAAGGGAGACCCAGTACTTC. Its protein is CASSQEGTKRETQYF.

The J gene is TRBJ1-2, the V gene TRBV7-2; D might be TRBD1 (6 bases). The CDR3 covers 13 residues. Germline values: CDR1 SGHTA, CDR2 FQGNSA. V was pared by 5 bases and J by 8 bases, with 15 bases between. CDR3 loop: CASSRQAAQGYTF. DNA of the CDR3: TGTGCCAGCAGCCGACAGGCGGCTCAGGGCTACACCTTC.

The V gene is TRBV5-1, the J gene TRBJ2-4; TRBD1 agrees at 7 bases. The CDR3 spans 16 residues. Losses at the gene ends were 5 bases for V and 0 bases for J; bases not matched to a gene: 8. CDR1 SGHRS and CDR2 YFSETQ come from the germline V gene. CDR3 nucleotides: TGCGCCAGCAGGGGAGACAGGGCCCAAGCCAAAAACATTCAGTACTTC. Protein sequence: CASRGDRAQAKNIQYF.

This chain connects TRBV27 to TRBJ2-5, with 10 bases that match TRBD2. V lost 5 bases, J lost 7 bases, and 7 bases stayed unmatched. The germline CDR1 and CDR2 sequences are MNHEY and SMNVEV (reference sequence). CDR3 size: 14 residues. The chain's CDR3 is CASSPPAGGGTQYF. CDR3 bases: TGTGCCAGCAGTCCTCCAGCGGGAGGGGGGACCCAGTACTTC.

This chain uses TRBV2 with TRBJ1-1, with no clear D. The CDR3 runs to 14 residues. The germline CDR1 and CDR2 sequences are SNHLY and FYNNEI. Trimming took 3 bases from V and 5 from J, leaving 13 bases between them. This chain's CDR3 is CASSEAGPWTEAFF. The CDR3 coding sequence is TGTGCCAGCAGTGAGGCAGGACCATGGACTGAAGCTTTCTTT.

The sample holds a few counts of this clonotype. The chain recombines TRBV15 with TRBJ1-1; D ambiguous. The V gene lost 0 bases and the J gene lost 6 bases, with 14 bases spanning the gap. The CDR3 length is 15 residues. The germline gives CDR1 LNHNV, CDR2 YYDKDF (reference sequence). This CDR3 is CATSRDGSGWAEAFF. CDR3 nucleotides: TGTGCCACCAGCAGAGATGGAAGTGGATGGGCTGAAGCTTTCTTT. Complete variable domain (other parts from reference TRBV15 and TRBJ1-1): DAMVIQNPRYQVTQFGKPVTLSCSQTLNHNVMYWYQQKSSQAPKLLFHYYDKDFNNEADTPDNFQSRRPNTSFCFLDIRSPGLGDTAMYLCATSRDGSGWAEAFFGQGTRLTVV.

This clonotype was found a few times. V gene TRBV29-1 combines with J gene TRBJ2-2, with 11 positions matching TRBD2. CDR3 length: 15 amino acids. Germline CDR1 is SQVTM and CDR2 is ANQGSEA. The ends lost 4 bases at V and 7 bases at J; junction bases unmatched: 8. The CDR3 nucleotides read TGCAGCGTTGGGATAGCGGGAGGGCCAGGCGGGGAGCTGTTTTTT. It codes for CSVGIAGGPGGELFF.

This clonotype was picked up a small number of times. CDR3 sequence (DNA): TGCGCCAGCAGCTTGACAGGGGAGACTACTGAAGCTTTCTTT. Translated, it gives CASSLTGETTEAFF. J is TRBJ1-1 and V is TRBV5-1; 7 positions agree with TRBD1. Germline loops: CDR1 SGHRS, CDR2 YFSETQ. J was trimmed by 5 bases and V by 1 base; bases with no gene match: 5. The CDR3 extends over 14 amino acids.

In its sample, this clonotype was seen a few times. The gene calls are TRBV7-9 and TRBJ1-1, with no clear D. The CDR3 runs to 15 residues. Trimming took 0 bases from V and 4 from J, leaving 12 bases between them. The germline V gene encodes CDR1 SEHNR and CDR2 FQNEAQ (reference sequence). The CDR3 loop reads CASSLARQVVTEAFF. The CDR3 coding sequence is TGTGCCAGCAGCTTAGCGAGGCAGGTGGTCACTGAAGCTTTCTTT.

V and J are TRBV6-5 and TRBJ1-2; the D gene is possibly TRBD1 (5 bases). The V end lost 5 bases, the J end lost 0 bases, and 16 bases lay between the germline ends. Germline V gene lookup returns CDR1 MNHEY and CDR2 SVGAGI. CDR3 length equals 16 residues. DNA for the CDR3: TGTGCCAGCAGTACCCCCCAGGGATCAGCTAACTATGGCTACACCTTC. It encodes CASSTPQGSANYGYTF.

V gene TRBV7-3 combines with J gene TRBJ2-3; TRBD2 aligns across 9 bases. The CDR3 loop spans 16 amino acids. Per the germline V gene, CDR1 is SGHTA and CDR2 is FQGTGA. V trimming: 0 bases; J trimming: 4 bases; junction bases outside the gene matches: 5. CDR3: CASSLTAGGLADTQYF. In DNA, the CDR3 is TGTGCCAGCAGCTTAACAGCGGGAGGTCTTGCAGATACGCAGTATTTT.

The chain combines TRBV5-4 with TRBJ2-4; 9 bases agree with TRBD1. The CDR3 contains 15 residues. V dropped 3 bases and J dropped 9; count of bases not matched to a gene: 10. CDR1 and CDR2 from the germline V gene are SGHNT and YYREEE (reference sequence). CDR3 loop: CASSSPGTGRAIQYF. The CDR3 region has the DNA TGTGCCAGCAGCTCCCCTGGGACAGGGCGTGCCATTCAGTACTTC.